This T cell receptor beta chain was profiled in a study of shared clonotypes between healthy human individuals (dated by TCRdb to 2018 to 2021). In the study overall: A few men and a couple of women, aged 18 to 49 years, made up the cohort. For each donor, three plates each were used for CD4 naive and CD4 memory, two plates were used for CD8 naive, and one plate was used for CD8 memory. Libraries were prepared and TCR repertoires were sequenced by different laboratories using diverse techniques, in order to increase sequencing depth and limit assay-specific biases. Between about 0.85 and 9.5 billion PBMCs per donor were obtained by leukapheresis. Blood TCR repertoires of five healthy adults were deeply sequenced to estimate repertoire size and the extent of clonotype sharing between individuals. The full study reports these points: Sharing across several donors was observed for 4.5% to 6.5% of naive CD4, about 3.2% of naive CD8, over 2% of memory CD4, and around 0.4% of memory CD8 clonotypes. Because the study included a small number of donors, the genetic and exposure-history diversity represented was limited. Naive subsets generally had larger estimated clonotype richness than memory subsets. Compared with non-shared clonotypes, the clonotypes found in all four sorted-subset donors had higher generation probabilities. Pairwise subsampling indicated that sequencing depth was expected to affect the degree of clonotype sharing among donors. Sampling was limited to blood, and TCR repertoires in tissue likely differ from TCR repertoires in blood. Rarefaction of sorted-subset datasets indicated incomplete sequencing despite the large sequencing depth.

CD8 naive samples were obtained by positive selection for CCR7 among CD45RO-negative cells, yielding a CD45RA+CCR7+ population from which TemRA cells were excluded. Donors were healthy HIV-negative adults with no recently reported acute infections or vaccinations. Every donor was a Caucasian adult living in Nashville, Tennessee, USA. After blood collection by leukapheresis, PBMCs were isolated using Ficoll-Histopaque density gradient centrifugation and then cryopreserved in the vapor phase of liquid nitrogen. Analytical flow cytometry was used to check the purity and quantity of every magnetically sorted T cell population. Each sorted fraction had its genomic DNA isolated and then quantified by UV absorbance on a Nanodrop 2000c. In regard to this clone: Its target antigen remains unknown. No base-level quality is on record; no much larger clone is a single base apart.

TCR CDR3 regions were amplified from genomic DNA by multiplex PCR using the deep immunoSEQ assay. For each cell subset, the extracted genomic DNA was distributed evenly across all wells of several immunoSEQ 96-well plates, and each plate served as one replicate. Each replicate PCR for sorted subsets received roughly 0.2 ug genomic DNA, equal to tens of thousands of T cell genomes. The purified libraries were quantified using a Qubit 3.0 fluorometer, sized with a Bioanalyzer 2100, and then quantified again using the KAPA Library Quantification kit. Every immunoSEQ 96-well plate was sequenced on a dedicated single-read 150-cycle Illumina NextSeq 550 flow cell. The paper's data handling went like this. Because only junctional sequences without quality scores were contained in the immunoSEQ output, filtering matching that applied to full-length reads could not be performed. Sequences were annotated with PyIR, a Python wrapper for IgBLAST v1.9, and V/J genes and CDR3 were assigned using IMGT germline references. Reads with weak V/J assignments (E-value above 1e-6), missing CDR3, stop codons, out-of-frame junctions, or ambiguous translated residues were removed. A V3J clonotype was defined by an identical inferred V gene, J gene, and CDR3 amino acid sequence. Percentage overlap between repertoires was calculated by dividing the number of shared unique clonotypes by the size of the smaller repertoire. Richness of each repertoire was evaluated using RTK rarefaction, the Chao1 estimator, and Recon v2.1 estimates of unobserved clonotypes. Generation probabilities were computed with OLGA for all TCRbeta clonotypes obtained by the gDNA method from a few donors. TCRdb took over this immuneACCESS table, retaining in-frame rearrangements with V and J assigned. Such tables are incomplete; in checked studies, under half of the missing clones stem from an unresolved V gene, and the remainder is unexplained. That table gives V, J and clone size, and the DNA gave D and trimming. The sample yields millions of clones; about 92% were counted once. About 1.5% of the sample is held by the ten biggest clonotypes.

Sequenced material: naive CD8+ T cells from PBMCs. Sample cell subset or site, as interpreted from the label and publication: CD45RA+CCR7+. This receptor was taken from a man younger than 35 in good health. Some clones in this sample may be carry-over from other donors' samples.

The nucleotide sequence is TGTGCCAGCAGCCATGGACTGGGGTACGAGCAGTACTTC. This translates into CASSHGLGYEQYF. Recombination joined TRBV14 with TRBJ2-7, and perhaps TRBD2 as D gene, on 5 matching bases. CDR1 SGHDN and CDR2 FVKESK are derived from the germline V gene. Between the V and J ends, shortened by 3 bases and 4 bases respectively, the junction contains 10 bases. Reading from cysteine to phenylalanine, the CDR3 counts 13 amino acids. Only the CDR3 region is kept as DNA, spanning 39 bases read in frame from base 1.